Listed below are T cell receptor beta chains from one sample, sequenced in a study of regulatory T cells in long-lasting Graves disease. TCRdb re-analysed the multiplex PCR reads in MiXCR, keeping a single row per CDR3 protein. The sample shows about 530,000 distinct CDR3 sequences, around 15% of them seen only once. The same data also went into a second study, on T cells in Graves' hyperthyroidism and ophthalmopathy.

Sequencing used peripheral blood mononuclear cells (PBMCs), obtained at new diagnosis, from a patient treated with antithyroid drugs. The source of these receptors is a woman aged 35-60 years with Graves disease. CDR3s include the opening cysteine and the closing phenylalanine or tryptophan. The D gene is left open where the match is weak. Clone size is shown for a subset of rows, as once, few, many or a class of expanded clone.

TRBV29-1	NA	TRBJ2-2	NA	CSVEVRTGELFF	TGCAGCGTTGAAGTAAGGACCGGGGAGCTGTTTTTT
TRBV20-1	few	TRBJ1-5	TRBD1	CSAKGTGEYQPQHF	TGCAGTGCTAAGGGGACAGGGGAATATCAGCCCCAGCATTTT
TRBV30	many	TRBJ2-7	TRBD1	CAWTGGNEQYF	TGTGCCTGGACAGGGGGAAACGAGCAGTACTTC
TRBV7-9	NA	TRBJ2-1	NA	CASSSPGLGNYNEQFF	TGTGCCAGCAGCTCACCGGGACTTGGGAACTACAATGAGCAGTTCTTC
TRBV28	NA	TRBJ1-1	NA	CASSFVQSYTEAFF	TGTGCCAGCAGTTTCGTTCAGAGCTACACTGAAGCTTTCTTT
TRBV2	many	TRBJ1-2	TRBD1	CASSVGGQANYGYTF	TGTGCCAGCAGTGTGGGGGGACAGGCTAACTATGGCTACACCTTC
TRBV28	many	TRBJ1-4	NA	CASSLSLLGLKLFF	TGTGCCAGCAGTTTATCGCTTCTGGGCTTAAAACTGTTTTTT
TRBV10-3	few	TRBJ1-1	TRBD1	CAVSGTGGNTEAFF	TGTGCCGTCTCCGGGACAGGGGGCAACACTGAAGCTTTCTTT
TRBV10-1	NA	TRBJ1-3	NA	CATSNGLTSGNTIYF	TGCGCCACCTCCAATGGACTGACCTCTGGAAACACCATATATTTT
TRBV4-1	NA	TRBJ1-5	NA	CASSRTWVSQPQHF	TGCGCCAGCAGCCGGACATGGGTGAGTCAGCCCCAGCATTTT
TRBV14	NA	TRBJ2-3	TRBD1	CASSPTGVGDTQYF	TGTGCCAGCAGTCCTACAGGGGTTGGAGATACGCAGTATTTT
TRBV20-1	many	TRBJ2-3	TRBD2	CSALSGGADTQYF	TGCAGTGCCCTTAGCGGGGGGGCAGATACGCAGTATTTT
TRBV6-1	many	TRBJ1-2	NA	CASSRDLGYTF	TGTGCCAGCAGTCGGGACTTGGGCTACACCTTC
TRBV3-1	many	TRBJ2-5	TRBD2	CASSQPTRRGGAQYF	TGTGCCAGCAGCCAACCGACTAGGCGGGGGGGGGCCCAGTACTTC
TRBV19	many	TRBJ1-1	NA	CASSQGWGTEAFF	TGTGCCAGTAGTCAGGGCTGGGGAACTGAAGCTTTCTTT
TRBV6-1	many	TRBJ2-7	TRBD1	CASSSQGQGSHEQYF	TGTGCCAGCAGCTCCCAGGGACAGGGGTCCCACGAGCAGTACTTC
TRBV14	few	TRBJ1-2	NA	CASVPGPAGYTF	TGTGCCAGCGTGCCTGGGCCTGCGGGCTACACCTTC
TRBV6-5	few	TRBJ1-2	NA	CASSLYLGYTF	TGTGCCAGCAGTTTGTATCTCGGCTACACCTTC
TRBV7-9	many	TRBJ1-1	NA	CASSGHLNTEAFF	TGTGCCAGCAGCGGACACTTGAACACTGAAGCTTTCTTT
TRBV29-1	NA	TRBJ2-1	NA	CSVEVGPSYNEQFF	TGCAGCGTTGAAGTGGGCCCTTCCTACAATGAGCAGTTCTTC
TRBV3-1	few	TRBJ2-7	NA	CASSQGSGEQYF	TGTGCCAGCAGCCAAGGGTCAGGCGAGCAGTACTTC
TRBV12-3/TRBV12-4	few	TRBJ2-7	NA	CASSLLSGKEQYF	TGTGCCAGCAGTTTACTCTCAGGGAAGGAGCAGTACTTC
TRBV29-1	few	TRBJ1-2	TRBD1	CSLLDRVSGYTF	TGCAGCCTCCTCGACAGGGTCTCTGGCTACACCTTC
TRBV5-1	NA	TRBJ1-4	TRBD1	CASSPGTALYYEKLFF	TGCGCCAGCAGCCCGGGGACAGCCCTTTATTATGAAAAACTGTTTTTT
TRBV12-3/TRBV12-4	many	TRBJ2-2	NA	CASSLGVGELFF	TGTGCCAGCAGCTTAGGCGTCGGGGAGCTGTTTTTT
TRBV20-1	NA	TRBJ2-3	NA	CSADMAADTDTQYF	TGCAGTGCTGACATGGCGGCAGACACAGATACGCAGTATTTT
TRBV5-1	NA	TRBJ1-5	NA	CASSSRQPQHF	TGCGCCAGCAGTTCGAGACAGCCCCAGCATTTT
TRBV6-5	few	TRBJ1-6	NA	CASSYLQISNSPLHF	TGTGCCAGCAGTTACTTACAGATAAGTAATTCACCCCTCCACTTT
TRBV12-3/TRBV12-4	NA	TRBJ1-5	NA	CASTPGLSNQPQHF	TGTGCCAGCACCCCGGGTCTCTCGAATCAGCCCCAGCATTTT
TRBV5-1	many	TRBJ2-2	NA	CASSLIGEMPGELFF	TGCGCCAGCAGCTTGATTGGGGAGATGCCCGGGGAGCTGTTTTTT
TRBV5-1	NA	TRBJ1-6	NA	CASSLEGPTLSYNSPLHF	TGCGCCAGCAGCTTGGAGGGTCCGACCCTCTCCTATAATTCACCCCTCCACTTT
TRBV4-1	NA	TRBJ1-2	NA	CASSQAVWGVDYGYTF	TGCGCCAGCAGCCAGGCCGTTTGGGGGGTCGACTATGGCTACACCTTC
TRBV28	many	TRBJ2-3	TRBD1	CASSLIGIRDRDSDTQYF	TGTGCCAGCAGTTTAATCGGAATCCGGGACAGGGATTCAGATACGCAGTATTTT
TRBV7-2	few	TRBJ2-1	NA	CASSPRTNNEQFF	TGTGCCAGCAGCCCGCGGACCAACAATGAGCAGTTCTTC
TRBV5-1	many	TRBJ2-2	NA	CASSLQDTGELFF	TGCGCCAGCAGCTTGCAGGACACCGGGGAGCTGTTTTTT
TRBV9	few	TRBJ2-2	NA	CASSVGFGGTGELFF	TGTGCCAGCAGCGTAGGTTTTGGGGGCACCGGGGAGCTGTTTTTT
TRBV29-1	NA	TRBJ1-2	NA	CSVDGLGYGYTF	TGCAGCGTTGATGGTCTGGGCTATGGCTACACCTTC
TRBV6-2/TRBV6-3	few	TRBJ2-7	TRBD2	CASRGGGSGEQYF	TGTGCCAGCCGGGGGGGCGGCTCGGGTGAGCAGTACTTC
TRBV15	few	TRBJ2-7	NA	CATSREGLYEQYF	TGTGCCACCAGCAGAGAGGGACTCTACGAGCAGTACTTC
TRBV20-1	many	TRBJ2-1	NA	CSARDWRGEQFF	TGCAGTGCTAGAGATTGGCGGGGTGAGCAGTTCTTC
TRBV3-1	many	TRBJ2-7	NA	CASSPAYRDYYEQYF	TGTGCCAGCAGCCCTGCGTACAGGGATTACTACGAGCAGTACTTC
TRBV27	many	TRBJ2-7	NA	CASSLSGGDTYEQYF	TGTGCCAGCAGCTTAAGCGGCGGGGACACCTACGAGCAGTACTTC
TRBV7-8	many	TRBJ2-5	NA	CASSFREPQETQYF	TGTGCCAGCAGCTTCCGGGAACCCCAAGAGACCCAGTACTTC
TRBV20-1	NA	TRBJ1-5	TRBD1	CSASGTGGDQPQHF	TGCAGTGCTAGCGGGACAGGGGGCGATCAGCCCCAGCATTTT
TRBV15	NA	TRBJ1-1	NA	CATSSGRQAVNTEAFF	TGTGCCACCAGCAGTGGGAGACAGGCAGTGAACACTGAAGCTTTCTTT
TRBV5-4	many	TRBJ1-1	TRBD1	CASSPSQGAYTEAFF	TGTGCCAGCAGCCCCTCGCAGGGGGCTTACACTGAAGCTTTCTTT
TRBV6-1	few	TRBJ2-1	NA	CASSLGAVPGNEQFF	TGTGCCAGCTCCCTCGGGGCAGTCCCTGGCAATGAGCAGTTCTTC
TRBV12-3/TRBV12-4	few	TRBJ1-5	NA	CASSPKDRTSNQPQHF	TGTGCCAGCAGTCCCAAGGACAGAACTAGCAATCAGCCCCAGCATTTT
TRBV27	many	TRBJ2-3	TRBD2	CASRGGGFLAQYF	TGTGCCAGCAGAGGCGGGGGTTTCCTCGCACAGTATTTT
TRBV18	NA	TRBJ2-1	NA	CASSRGPGVYNEQFF	TGTGCCAGCTCTAGGGGCCCAGGGGTTTACAATGAGCAGTTCTTC
TRBV13	few	TRBJ2-5	NA	CASSLRAETQYF	TGTGCCAGCAGCTTAAGGGCTGAGACCCAGTACTTC
TRBV4-1	few	TRBJ2-5	TRBD1	CASSQQTGLETQYF	TGCGCCAGCAGCCAACAGACAGGGTTAGAGACCCAGTACTTC